Below, one TCR beta chain is given with its context. These data belong to a study of blood T cell repertoires in COVID-19. The wider study: The samples span acute and convalescent COVID-19 from the United States, Italy and Spain. In each case, the material was cDNA or gDNA derived from T cells, B-cell-depleted T cells, or PBMCs.

The method was immunoSEQ multiplex PCR; TCRdb's version includes in-frame clones alone and lacks a portion of them. The sample lists approximately 150,000 clones; about 80% were seen once. Sequencing was done on a sample of peripheral blood. The receptor's source is a human donor in a cohort sampled during active COVID-19.

CDR3 residues: CATKTRGVGETQYF. The CDR3 region has the DNA TGTGCCACAAAAACCAGGGGGGTGGGAGAGACCCAGTACTTC. The chain employs TRBV7-2 and TRBJ2-5, with D possibly being TRBD1 (7 bases). The CDR3 spans 14 residues. The V end was cut by 10 bases, the J end by 4 bases, with 19 bases between. Germline V lookup: CDR1 SGHTA, CDR2 FQGNSA.